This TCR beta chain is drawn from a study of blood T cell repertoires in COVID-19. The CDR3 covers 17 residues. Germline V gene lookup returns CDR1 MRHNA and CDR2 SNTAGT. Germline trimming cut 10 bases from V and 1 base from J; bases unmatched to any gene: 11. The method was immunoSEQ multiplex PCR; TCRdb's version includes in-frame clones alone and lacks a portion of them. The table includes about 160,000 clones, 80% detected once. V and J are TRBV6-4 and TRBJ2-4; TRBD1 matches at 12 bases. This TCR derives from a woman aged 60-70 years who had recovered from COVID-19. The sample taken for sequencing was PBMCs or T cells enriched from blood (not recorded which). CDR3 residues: CAKGGTGGNRAKNIQYF. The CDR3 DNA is TGTGCCAAAGGGGGGACAGGGGGCAATCGGGCCAAAAACATTCAGTACTTC.